The present T cell receptor (beta chain) was sequenced within a study of blood T cells in healthy people across ages. Whole-study findings and limits: Versus aged donors, long-lived donors had higher diversity and more naive CD4+ cells.

Peripheral blood, approximately 10 milliliters per donor, was collected. There are many counts of this clonotype. What it binds is not known. Trimming removed 0 bases from V and 2 bases from J, with 2 bases in between. The CDR3 is made up of 12 amino acids. Germline V CDR1 and CDR2: SGHKS, YYEKEE (reference sequence). A second PCR of about 7 to 12 cycles used a sample-barcoded 5' primer and a J-beta primer mix. TCRdb analysed the 5' RACE reads with MiXCR anew, one entry per CDR3 protein. The sample yields over 500,000 distinct CDR3 sequences, 27% seen once. These same records also appear under a second study, on T cells of mothers and their children.

This TCR derives from a boy between 2 and 15 years old in good health. Material for sequencing was blood. V is TRBV5-5 and J is TRBJ1-2, with D hard to call. The CDR3 DNA reads TGTGCCAGCAGCTTGGAGAACTATGGCTACACCTTC. Its protein product is CASSLENYGYTF.